This entry concerns a single T cell receptor beta chain. Its target is unknown. The data stem from a study of shared clonotypes between healthy human individuals. The V gene's germline CDR1 is SGHAT and CDR2 FQNNGV. The germline V and J ends were trimmed by 3 bases and 3 bases, with 17 bases remaining between them. The CDR3 runs to 16 residues. As processed by the authors: Filtering differed for immunoSEQ, which gave only junction sequences without quality scores. Sequenced by immunoSEQ multiplex PCR; TCRdb stores in-frame clones only, minus some. Clonal size and the V and J genes are those of that table, whereas D and trimming came from the DNA. The table lists around 2.1 million clones, more than 85% of them singletons. Naivety among CD8 cells was defined by CD45RO negativity and positive CCR7 selection, thereby excluding terminally differentiated effector memory CD45RA+ cells. Points from the study as a whole: Limitation of the genetic and exposure-history diversity represented came from the few donors. Among a few donors, roughly 5% of naive CD4 clonotypes were found in common. Relative to memory subsets, naive subsets generally showed larger estimated richness.

The chain combines TRBV11-2 with TRBJ1-1, with D tentatively TRBD1 (6 bases). This TCR derives from a man aged 18 to 35 in good health. Some clones in this sample may be carry-over from other donors' samples. Sequenced sample: naive CD8+ T cells from PBMCs. The CDR3 loop is CASSFLLTGLDTEAFF. CDR3 DNA sequence: TGTGCCAGCAGCTTTCTACTTACAGGGTTGGACACTGAAGCTTTCTTT.